This T cell receptor (beta chain) was found in a study of Tregs in tolerant kidney transplant recipients. Note on this clone: The sequence runs out 3 residues before the end of the CDR3; the remainder is reconstructed from the germline J gene.

Assay used: immunoSEQ multiplex PCR; TCRdb lists only in-frame clones, some missing. The ten top clones account for roughly 0.89%, within a sample of approximately 49,000 clones. V was clipped by 0 bases and J by 4 bases; unmatched bases: 10. Germline V gene data show CDR1 as SNHLY and CDR2 as FYNNEI. This CDR3 comprises 17 residues. The sequence was collected from a human donor who received a combined kidney and bone marrow transplant. Here the sequenced sample was CD4+ T cells from blood, taken before the transplant. V and J are TRBV2 and TRBJ2-7, with TRBD1 matching over 9 bases. The DNA read from the CDR3 is TGTGCCAGCAGTGAAGCGCTTCAGGGACAGGGAGCATACGAG. Translating gives CASSEALQGQGAYE. The whole CDR3 is CASSEALQGQGAYEQYF.